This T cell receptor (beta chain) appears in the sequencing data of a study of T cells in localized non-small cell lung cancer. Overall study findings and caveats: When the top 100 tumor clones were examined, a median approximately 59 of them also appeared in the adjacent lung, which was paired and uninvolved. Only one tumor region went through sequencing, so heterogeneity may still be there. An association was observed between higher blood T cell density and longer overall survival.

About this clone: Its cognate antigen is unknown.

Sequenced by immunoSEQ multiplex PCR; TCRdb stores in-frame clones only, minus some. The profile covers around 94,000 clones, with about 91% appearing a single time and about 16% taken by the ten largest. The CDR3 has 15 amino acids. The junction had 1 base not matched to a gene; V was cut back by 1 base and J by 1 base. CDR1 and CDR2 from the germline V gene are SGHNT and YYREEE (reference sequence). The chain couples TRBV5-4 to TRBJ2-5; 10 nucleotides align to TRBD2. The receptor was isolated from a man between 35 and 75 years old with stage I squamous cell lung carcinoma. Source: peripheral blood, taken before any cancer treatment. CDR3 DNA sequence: TGTGCCAGCAGCTTGAGCGGGGGGGGCCAAGAGACCCAGTACTTC. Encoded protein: CASSLSGGGQETQYF.